The 26 T cell receptor beta chains in this list originate from one sample, sequenced in a study of cytomegalovirus exposure and HLA in healthy donors. PCR employed 60 Vbeta and 13 Jbeta primers. Assay: immunoSEQ multiplex PCR; the TCRdb copy retains only in-frame clones and omits some. The sample consists of 110,000 to 150,000 clones, approximately 82% of them appearing once. Sequenced: PBMCs. The receptors here all came from a woman aged 60-70 years in good health and CMV-seropositive.

This clone turned up a few times. The CDR3 bases are TGTGCCAGCAGTCCCGCCCAGGGGTTATATGGCTACACCTTC. Protein product: CASSPAQGLYGYTF. V and J are TRBV6-1 and TRBJ1-2, with D maybe TRBD1 (6 bases). The CDR3 covers 14 residues. The germline CDR1 and CDR2 sequences are MNHNS and SASEGT. The V gene lost 5 bases and the J gene lost 5 bases, with 15 bases spanning the gap.

This rearrangement joins TRBV11-3 to TRBJ2-1; 10 bases line up with TRBD2. The trim removed 5 bases at V and 7 bases at J, leaving 5 bases unmatched. The CDR3 spans 14 residues. CDR1 and CDR2 (germline): SGHNT, YENEEA. In DNA, the CDR3 is TGTGCCAGCAGCCTACGACTAGCGGGTAATGAGCAGTTCTTC. Encoded protein: CASSLRLAGNEQFF.

V usage is TRBV28 and J usage is TRBJ2-3, with TRBD2 identical over 7 bases. Germline CDR1 reads MDHEN; CDR2 reads SYDVKM. This CDR3 region has 15 residues. Trimming took 2 bases from V and 4 from J; bases not matched to a gene: 6. The CDR3 reads CASSLRGGSPDTQYF. As DNA, the CDR3 is TGTGCCAGCAGTTTAAGAGGCGGGAGCCCAGATACGCAGTATTTT. Looking up the rest from reference TRBV28 and TRBJ2-3 gives the full variable domain: DVKVTQSSRYLVKRTGEKVFLECVQDMDHENMFWYRQDPGLGLRLIYFSYDVKMKEKGDIPEGYSVSREKKERFSLILESASTNQTSMYLCASSLRGGSPDTQYFGPGTRLTVL.

The rearrangement uses TRBV7-8 and TRBJ2-3; 12 bases agree with TRBD2. Unmatched junction bases numbered 8, after V lost 5 bases and J lost 5 bases. This CDR3 has 16 residues. CDR1 and CDR2 (germline): SGHVS, FQNEAQ. The CDR3 region has the DNA TGTGCCAGCAGCCCAAGACTAGCGGGAGTCGTAGATACGCAGTATTTT. It codes for CASSPRLAGVVDTQYF.

The J gene is TRBJ2-2, the V gene TRBV4-3; D possibly corresponds to TRBD1 (5 bases). Germline V gene lookup returns CDR1 LGHNA and CDR2 YSLEER. The CDR3 contains 12 residues. V gave up 4 bases and J gave up 6 bases, with 6 bases separating them. CDR3 in DNA: TGCGCCAGCAGCCCCAGGGCCGGGGAGCTGTTTTTT. Its protein is CASSPRAGELFF.

The chain links TRBV19 to TRBJ1-2; TRBD1 agrees at 10 bases. Germline V lookup: CDR1 LNHDA, CDR2 SQIVND (reference sequence). The length of the CDR3 is 15 residues. V was clipped by 3 bases and J by 3 bases; unmatched bases: 4. CDR3 coding DNA: TGTGCCAGTAGTATCGGGACAGGGGATCACTATGGCTACACCTTC. It encodes CASSIGTGDHYGYTF.

V and J are TRBV5-1 and TRBJ2-7; 8 positions agree with TRBD1. Germline lookup yields CDR1 SGHRS and CDR2 YFSETQ. The V gene end was trimmed by 4 bases and the J gene end by 4 bases; junction bases not matched to a gene: 4. The CDR3 loop spans 13 amino acids. The CDR3 loop reads CASSGQGGYEQYF. Written as DNA, the CDR3 is TGCGCCAGCAGCGGACAGGGCGGTTACGAGCAGTACTTC.

The V and J genes are TRBV4-3 and TRBJ2-3; 10 nucleotides match TRBD1. This CDR3 is 16 amino acids long. V was clipped by 0 bases and J by 5 bases; unmatched bases: 5. Germline V CDR1 and CDR2: LGHNA, YSLEER. CDR3 DNA sequence: TGCGCCAGCAGCCAAGAAGGGACAGGGGTCGTAGATACGCAGTATTTT. The encoded protein is CASSQEGTGVVDTQYF.

This clone was picked up a small number of times. This chain uses TRBV6-6 with TRBJ2-1; 7 bases match TRBD1. V shed 2 bases and J 2 bases; nucleotides not matched to a gene: 6. CDR1 MNHNY and CDR2 SVGAGI come from the germline V gene (reference sequence). The CDR3 is 16 amino acids. The CDR3 DNA reads as TGTGCCAGCAGTTACGTACAGGGGTCCACCTACAATGAGCAGTTCTTC. It is translated as CASSYVQGSTYNEQFF.

This chain connects TRBV9 to TRBJ2-7; 7 positions agree with TRBD1. V shed 4 bases, J shed 2 bases, and the junction held 9 bases outside the gene matches. This CDR3 has 15 residues. CDR1 is SGDLS and CDR2 is YYNGEE in the germline V gene. The CDR3, as DNA: TGTGCCAGCAGCTCCGGGACAGTGGATGCCTACGAGCAGTACTTC. It translates to CASSSGTVDAYEQYF.

The chain recombines TRBV19 with TRBJ1-2; 8 positions match TRBD1. After removal of 7 bases from V and 4 bases from J, the junction contained 8 bases not matched to a gene. Germline loops: CDR1 LNHDA, CDR2 SQIVND (reference sequence). The CDR3 is 14 residues long. CDR3 in amino acids: CASTSGGAGYGYTF. The CDR3 DNA reads as TGTGCCAGTACTTCAGGGGGCGCCGGCTATGGCTACACCTTC.

The chain uses TRBV28 and TRBJ1-1; perhaps TRBD1 as D (5 bases). Germline V lookup: CDR1 MDHEN, CDR2 SYDVKM. This CDR3 is built from 11 residues. V lost 4 bases to trimming and J lost 11 bases, with 11 bases between them. This CDR3 is CASSSRRGAFF. For the CDR3, the DNA is TGTGCCAGCAGTTCCAGGAGGGGTGCTTTCTTT. Variable domain in full (rest from reference TRBV28 and TRBJ1-1): DVKVTQSSRYLVKRTGEKVFLECVQDMDHENMFWYRQDPGLGLRLIYFSYDVKMKEKGDIPEGYSVSREKKERFSLILESASTNQTSMYLCASSSRRGAFFGQGTRLTVV.

In its sample, this clone was seen once. The chain recombines TRBV4-1 with TRBJ2-1; TRBD2 matches at 7 bases. The V and J ends lost 1 base and 6 bases, in that order; junction bases with no gene match: 6. The CDR3 contains 15 residues. The V gene's germline CDR1 is MGHRA and CDR2 YSYEKL. The CDR3, as DNA: TGCGCCAGCAGCCAAGGCGGGAGTCGGGGCAATGAGCAGTTCTTC. It is translated as CASSQGGSRGNEQFF.

The V call is TRBV5-6, the J call TRBJ2-1; D is ambiguous. Germline CDR1 reads SGHDT; CDR2 reads YYEEEE. This CDR3 region has 16 residues. V dropped 1 base and J dropped 3 bases, with 14 bases sitting between them. The CDR3 is CASSLYGRMNYNEQFF. The CDR3 DNA is TGTGCCAGCAGCTTGTACGGCAGGATGAACTACAATGAGCAGTTCTTC.

The rearrangement uses TRBV7-8 and TRBJ2-7; tentatively, D is TRBD1 (6 bases). The CDR3 covers 14 residues. The germline CDR1 and CDR2 sequences are SGHVS and FQNEAQ. V lost 0 bases, J lost 6 bases, and 12 bases lay in between. CDR3 DNA sequence: TGTGCCAGCAGCTTAGCGGTCAGGGGACGCGAGCAGTACTTC. It translates to CASSLAVRGREQYF.

The CDR3 protein is CASSPDRGLAVSPQHF. The CDR3 DNA follows: TGTGCCAGCAGTCCGGACAGGGGGCTCGCAGTTTCGCCCCAGCATTTT. This chain connects TRBV28 to TRBJ1-5; 11 nucleotides line up with TRBD1. Trimming cost V 5 bases and J 9 bases; bases outside gene matches: 12. Germline V lookup: CDR1 MDHEN, CDR2 SYDVKM. This CDR3 contains 16 residues.

The chain uses TRBV7-2 and TRBJ2-7, with D unclear. In germline, CDR1 is SGHTA, CDR2 FQGNSA. V lost 0 bases, J lost 7 bases, and 10 bases lay in between. The CDR3 loop spans 13 amino acids. Here the CDR3 reads CASSLAWAKEQYF. The DNA for the CDR3 is TGTGCCAGCAGCTTAGCGTGGGCGAAGGAGCAGTACTTC.

The J gene is TRBJ2-5, the V gene TRBV4-1; D is ambiguous. Trimming stripped 2 bases from V and 5 bases from J, with 9 bases between. Germline CDR1 reads MGHRA; CDR2 reads YSYEKL. The CDR3 sequence is 13 residues long. The CDR3 DNA reads TGCGCCAGCAGCCAATGGGTGAGGGAGACCCAGTACTTC. This encodes CASSQWVRETQYF.

J is TRBJ2-1 and V is TRBV9; 8 bases map to TRBD2. The ends lost 4 bases at V and 7 bases at J; junction bases unmatched: 13. The CDR3 totals 16 residues. CDR1 and CDR2 (germline): SGDLS, YYNGEE. CDR3 protein: CASSPRSGRDVNEQFF. CDR3 nucleotides: TGTGCCAGCAGCCCCAGAAGCGGGAGAGACGTTAATGAGCAGTTCTTC.

J is TRBJ1-3 and V is TRBV4-1; tentatively, D is TRBD1 (6 bases). The CDR3 runs 16 residues. Germline V CDR1 and CDR2: MGHRA, YSYEKL. The V end lost 4 bases, the J end lost 2 bases, and 15 bases lay between the germline ends. CDR3 sequence (DNA): TGCGCCAGCAGCCGGGAAGCCGGGACACCTGGAAACACCATATATTTT. This codes for CASSREAGTPGNTIYF.

The chain carries TRBV10-1 and TRBJ2-1; tentative D call: TRBD1 (5 bases). The CDR3 has 13 residues. Germline CDR1 WNHNN, CDR2 SYGVQD (reference sequence). Trimming removed 7 bases from V and 7 bases from J, with 14 bases in between. The CDR3 region has the DNA TGCGCCAGCACAAAGGGGTTCGGGAATGAGCAGTTCTTC. It encodes CASTKGFGNEQFF.

A few counts support this clone. CDR3 nucleotides: TGTGCCAGCAGCCGGGGCCCTAGGGGGGAGACCCAGTACTTC. The encoded protein is CASSRGPRGETQYF. The genes are TRBV5-6 and TRBJ2-5; tentative D call: TRBD1 (6 bases). With 4 bases removed from V and 5 bases from J, the gap between germline ends came to 15 bases. The CDR3 length is 14 residues. Germline V lookup: CDR1 SGHDT, CDR2 YYEEEE.

The chain links TRBV11-3 to TRBJ2-2; 10 nucleotides match TRBD1. V gave up 5 bases and J gave up 5 bases; unmatched junction bases: 2. Germline values: CDR1 SGHNT, CDR2 YENEEA. This CDR3 spans 14 amino acids. CDR3: CASSRQGATGELFF. For the CDR3, the DNA is TGTGCCAGCAGCCGACAGGGGGCAACCGGGGAGCTGTTTTTT.

This chain uses TRBV6-6 with TRBJ2-7, with TRBD2 identical over 12 bases. CDR1 is MNHNY, CDR2 SVGAGI, per germline (reference sequence). Losses at the gene ends were 7 bases for V and 6 bases for J; bases not matched to a gene: 7. This CDR3 has 14 residues. The CDR3 DNA reads TGTGCCAGCACCCGGACTAGCGGGAAGCTCGAGCAGTACTTC. Its protein product is CASTRTSGKLEQYF.

The CDR3 region has the DNA TGTGCCAGCAGTTTAATAAGCGGGGGACTGTACGAGCAGTACTTC. Residues: CASSLISGGLYEQYF. This sequence joins TRBV28 and TRBJ2-7, with TRBD2 matching 8 bases. The trim removed 2 bases at V and 4 bases at J, leaving 7 bases unmatched. This CDR3 region has 15 residues. In germline, CDR1 is MDHEN, CDR2 SYDVKM.

For the CDR3, the DNA is TGTGCCAGCAGCTTAGGGCAGGGAAGGTACAATGAGCAGTTCTTC. It specifies CASSLGQGRYNEQFF. V gene TRBV7-6 combines with J gene TRBJ2-1; D may be TRBD1 (5 bases). Germline lookup yields CDR1 SGHVS and CDR2 FNYEAQ. CDR3 length equals 15 residues. Trimming pared 1 base from V and 4 bases from J, leaving 11 bases between.